Presented here are 26 T cell receptor beta chains from one specimen sequenced in a study of cytotoxic CD8 clonotypes in ibrutinib-treated CLL. Clones were read by immunoSEQ multiplex PCR, and TCRdb kept only the in-frame ones, dropping some. The sample has about 330,000 clones, under 70% seen once. This specimen was PBMCs, taken after 36 months of ibrutinib treatment. The receptor source for this set is a human donor with chronic lymphocytic leukemia.

The J gene is TRBJ2-5, the V gene TRBV29-1; D not resolved. The CDR3 is made up of 13 amino acids. Trimming cost V 3 bases and J 5 bases, with 13 bases left between them. CDR1 is SQVTM and CDR2 is ANQGSEA in the germline V gene. The CDR3 here is CSVESTGKETQYF. CDR3 bases: TGCAGCGTTGAGTCTACGGGCAAGGAGACCCAGTACTTC. The full variable domain, completed using reference TRBV29-1 and TRBJ2-5, is SAVISQKPSRDICQRGTSLTIQCQVDSQVTMMFWYRQQPGQSLTLIATANQGSEATYESGFVIDKFPISRPNLTFSTLTVSNMSPEDSSIYLCSVESTGKETQYFGPGTRLLVL.

V and J are TRBV2 and TRBJ2-6; 8 bases fit TRBD2. The CDR3 runs 16 residues. Trimming cost V 6 bases and J 2 bases; bases outside gene matches: 6. Per the germline V gene, CDR1 is SNHLY and CDR2 is FYNNEI. In DNA form, the CDR3 reads TGTGCCAGCAGCCCGGGAGGGGGAGCTGGGGCCAACGTCCTGACTTTC. Amino acids: CASSPGGGAGANVLTF.

The chain couples TRBV4-1 to TRBJ1-2, with a possible D match to TRBD1 (6 bases). This CDR3 is 14 amino acids long. The V gene's germline CDR1 is MGHRA and CDR2 YSYEKL. Trimming shortened V by 1 base and J by 5 bases, and 11 bases separated the two germline ends. Written as DNA, the CDR3 is TGCGCCAGCAGCCAAGCCGGGACACCGTATGGCTACACCTTC. This sequence encodes CASSQAGTPYGYTF.

The rearrangement joins TRBV5-4 to TRBJ2-7; 12 bases align to TRBD1. The length of the CDR3 is 19 residues. The germline CDR1 and CDR2 sequences are SGHNT and YYREEE (reference sequence). J gave up 2 bases and V 3 bases, and 15 bases lay outside the gene matches. Here the CDR3 DNA reads TGTGCCAGCAGCTCGGACAAATCGCGGGACAGGGGGCCTGCCTACGAGCAGTACTTC. Protein: CASSSDKSRDRGPAYEQYF. Full variable domain (outside the CDR3, taken from reference TRBV5-4 and TRBJ2-7): ETGVTQSPTHLIKTRGQQVTLRCSSQSGHNTVSWYQQALGQGPQFIFQYYREEENGRGNFPPRFSGLQFPNYSSELNVNALELDDSALYLCASSSDKSRDRGPAYEQYFGPGTRLTVT.

The CDR3 reads CASSYSGTEFTGELFF. For the CDR3, the DNA is TGTGCCAGCAGCTATTCCGGGACCGAATTCACCGGGGAGCTGTTTTTT. This chain joins TRBV5-6 and TRBJ2-2, with D perhaps matching TRBD1 or TRBD2 (5 bases each). With 3 bases removed from V and 4 bases from J, the gap between germline ends came to 16 bases. In germline, CDR1 is SGHDT, CDR2 YYEEEE. CDR3 length: 16 residues.

The genes are TRBV9 and TRBJ1-2; TRBD1 might be the D (5 bases). This CDR3 spans 14 amino acids. Looked up from germline, CDR1 is SGDLS and CDR2 is YYNGEE. V lost 2 bases and J 3 bases, leaving 11 bases between the germline ends. This CDR3 reads CASSVTDSYYGYTF. The CDR3 bases are TGTGCCAGCAGCGTGACAGATTCCTACTATGGCTACACCTTC. Full variable domain (rest looked up from reference TRBV9 and TRBJ1-2): DSGVTQTPKHLITATGQRVTLRCSPRSGDLSVYWYQQSLDQGLQFLIQYYNGEERAKGNILERFSAQQFPDLHSELNLSSLELGDSALYFCASSVTDSYYGYTFGSGTRLTVV.

V is TRBV9 and J is TRBJ2-5, with D perhaps being TRBD1 or TRBD2 (6 bases each). The CDR3 is 15 residues long. CDR1 SGDLS and CDR2 YYNGEE come from the germline V gene. The V end lost 4 bases, the J end lost 6 bases, and 19 bases lay between the germline ends. This CDR3 is CASSPPVGGMKTQYF. CDR3 bases: TGTGCCAGCAGCCCCCCGGTGGGGGGCATGAAGACCCAGTACTTC.

This CDR3 is CASSLTFLAGGKNEQFF. As DNA, the CDR3 is TGTGCCAGCAGCTTAACGTTCCTAGCGGGAGGCAAAAATGAGCAGTTCTTC. This chain joins TRBV7-3 and TRBJ2-1; TRBD2 matches at 11 bases. Per the germline V gene, CDR1 is SGHTA and CDR2 is FQGTGA. This CDR3 has 17 amino acids. V was pared by 0 bases and J by 7 bases, with 8 bases of the junction left unmatched. The whole variable domain, remainder taken from reference TRBV7-3 and TRBJ2-1, is GAGVSQTPSNKVTEKGKYVELRCDPISGHTALYWYRQSLGQGPEFLIYFQGTGAADDSGLPNDRFFAVRPEGSVSTLKIQRTERGDSAVYLCASSLTFLAGGKNEQFFGPGTRLTVL.

This clone showed up just a few times. The chain links TRBV15 to TRBJ1-6; TRBD1 matches at 8 bases. The CDR3 loop spans 16 amino acids. Germline V gives CDR1 LNHNV, CDR2 YYDKDF (reference sequence). V lost 6 bases to trimming and J lost 7 bases; unmatched junction nucleotides: 11. The CDR3 is CATSRERQGRNSPLHF. CDR3 coding DNA: TGTGCCACCAGTCGCGAGAGACAGGGGAGGAATTCACCCCTCCACTTT.

The CDR3 DNA reads as TGTGCCAGCAGCCTACTAGCGGCCACAGATACGCAGTATTTT. Protein product: CASSLLAATDTQYF. This rearrangement joins TRBV9 to TRBJ2-3, with 8 bases identical to TRBD2. The CDR3 is 14 residues long. Germline V gene lookup returns CDR1 SGDLS and CDR2 YYNGEE. Trimming cost V 4 bases and J 2 bases; bases outside gene matches: 3.

In regard to this clone: One end of the junction fails to match germline, which may point to a read error. V is TRBV19 and J is TRBJ1-2, with D perhaps matching TRBD1 (6 bases). CDR3 size: 9 residues. Germline V CDR1 and CDR2: LNHDA, SQIVND (reference sequence). In DNA form, the CDR3 reads TGTGCCAGTTTCGGGACACCGGATTTC. The encoded protein is CASFGTPDF.

The chain has TRBV29-1 and TRBJ2-1, with a tentative D call TRBD2 (6 bases). V was trimmed by 7 bases and J by 3 bases, leaving 16 bases between them. The CDR3 length is 14 residues. Germline lookup yields CDR1 SQVTM and CDR2 ANQGSEA. The CDR3 sequence: CSAIYPTSYNEQFF. The CDR3 nucleotides read TGCAGCGCAATTTACCCGACTAGCTACAATGAGCAGTTCTTC.

CDR3 DNA: TGTGCCAGTAGTTATCCGGGACAGGGGAGTGACGAGCAGTACTTC. Translating gives CASSYPGQGSDEQYF. The rearrangement links TRBV19 to TRBJ2-7; 10 bases fit TRBD1. CDR3 length: 15 amino acids. Germline V CDR1 and CDR2: LNHDA, SQIVND (reference sequence). The V gene end was trimmed by 5 bases and the J gene end by 5 bases; junction bases not matched to a gene: 9.

The chain uses TRBV20-1 and TRBJ1-1, with unresolved D. Trimming pared 4 bases from V and 7 bases from J, leaving 7 bases between. Germline CDR1 and CDR2: DFQATT and SNEGSKA (reference sequence). The CDR3 spans 10 residues. CDR3 in DNA: TGCAGTGCTACGGAGCGTGAAGCTTTCTTT. It yields the protein CSATEREAFF.

The V and J genes are TRBV6-5 and TRBJ2-3, with 9 positions matching TRBD2. CDR1 and CDR2 from the germline V gene are MNHEY and SVGAGI. Trimming removed 7 bases from V and 6 bases from J; junction bases left unmatched: 11. This CDR3 comprises 15 residues. The CDR3 reads CASTITRGGRDTQYF. The CDR3 DNA sequence: TGTGCCAGCACAATTACGCGGGGGGGCCGCGATACGCAGTATTTT.

This chain links TRBV4-1 with TRBJ2-3; TRBD1 might be the D (5 bases). There are 15 residues in the CDR3. Trimming took 2 bases from V and 4 from J, leaving 13 bases between them. The germline CDR1 and CDR2 sequences are MGHRA and YSYEKL. CDR3 residues: CASSQTPGPADTQYF. The CDR3 DNA sequence: TGCGCCAGCAGCCAAACCCCAGGGCCCGCAGATACGCAGTATTTT.

Here the CDR3 DNA reads TGTGCCAGCAGTTTAGCAGCAGACAATGAGCAGTTCTTC. It codes for CASSLAADNEQFF. V and J are TRBV27 and TRBJ2-1; D not resolved. Trimming cost V 2 bases and J 5 bases, with 7 bases left between them. CDR3 length: 13 residues. CDR1 MNHEY and CDR2 SMNVEV come from the germline V gene (reference sequence).

The chain joins TRBV13 to TRBJ2-7; 9 bases align to TRBD1. Germline V gives CDR1 PRHDT, CDR2 FYEKMQ (reference sequence). With V trimmed by 3 bases and J by 1 base, 1 base remained unmatched. This CDR3 is 14 amino acids long. The DNA of the CDR3 is TGTGCCAGCAGCTTTGGGACAGGGTCCTACGAGCAGTACTTC. It codes for CASSFGTGSYEQYF.

This clone was detected a few times. The gene calls are TRBV10-1 and TRBJ2-1, with 7 bases matching TRBD1. V dropped 1 base and J dropped 7; count of bases not matched to a gene: 7. This CDR3 is built from 15 residues. The germline V gene has CDR1 WNHNN and CDR2 SYGVQD (reference sequence). Here the CDR3 reads CASSELEGALNEQFF. The CDR3 DNA sequence: TGCGCCAGCAGTGAGTTAGAGGGGGCTCTAAATGAGCAGTTCTTC.

V and J are TRBV9 and TRBJ2-7, with a weak D call TRBD2 (6 bases). In germline, CDR1 is SGDLS, CDR2 YYNGEE. The CDR3 loop spans 16 amino acids. Trimming pared 3 bases from V and 2 bases from J, leaving 18 bases between. The CDR3 nucleotides are TGTGCCAGCAGCGGAGGCTGGAGGGCGGAGCCCTACGAGCAGTACTTC. Residues: CASSGGWRAEPYEQYF. The variable domain in full, with the rest retrieved from reference TRBV9 and TRBJ2-7, is DSGVTQTPKHLITATGQRVTLRCSPRSGDLSVYWYQQSLDQGLQFLIQYYNGEERAKGNILERFSAQQFPDLHSELNLSSLELGDSALYFCASSGGWRAEPYEQYFGPGTRLTVT.

V and J are TRBV5-6 and TRBJ1-1; D is unclear. V shed 0 bases and J shed 1 base, with 7 bases lying between them. From germline, CDR1 is SGHDT and CDR2 YYEEEE. The CDR3 totals 14 residues. CDR3 sequence reads: CASSLGSQNTEAFF. The CDR3 coding sequence is TGTGCCAGCAGCTTGGGATCTCAGAACACTGAAGCTTTCTTT.

This chain uses TRBV7-8 with TRBJ2-7; D is perhaps TRBD1 or TRBD2 (6 bases each). This CDR3 contains 14 residues. Germline V CDR1 and CDR2: SGHVS, FQNEAQ. V lost 0 bases to trimming and J lost 5 bases, with 11 bases between them. CDR3 sequence: CASSLAGGWHEQYF. The CDR3 nucleotides are TGTGCCAGCAGCTTAGCAGGGGGGTGGCACGAGCAGTACTTC.

The chain recombines TRBV5-1 with TRBJ1-1, with unresolved D. The CDR3 is 13 amino acids. Germline values: CDR1 SGHRS, CDR2 YFSETQ. The ends were cut back, 2 bases at V and 5 bases at J, with 10 bases in the middle. The CDR3 reads CASSFQAGTEAFF. CDR3 nucleotides: TGCGCCAGCAGCTTTCAAGCGGGGACTGAAGCTTTCTTT. The full variable domain, completed using reference TRBV5-1 and TRBJ1-1, is KAGVTQTPRYLIKTRGQQVTLSCSPISGHRSVSWYQQTPGQGLQFLFEYFSETQRNKGNFPGRFSGRQFSNSRSEMNVSTLELGDSALYLCASSFQAGTEAFFGQGTRLTVV.

This rearrangement joins TRBV10-3 to TRBJ2-3; 9 positions match TRBD1. Germline assignment: CDR1 ENHRY and CDR2 SYGVKD. V lost 4 bases, J lost 1 base, and 15 bases stayed unmatched. There are 19 residues in the CDR3. The CDR3 spells CAISGNPDRGVWGTDTQYF. CDR3 nucleotide sequence: TGTGCCATCAGTGGGAACCCGGACAGGGGTGTTTGGGGCACAGATACGCAGTATTTT.

V gene TRBV5-1 combines with J gene TRBJ1-4, with D possibly being TRBD1 (5 bases). Germline V gives CDR1 SGHRS, CDR2 YFSETQ. The V and J ends lost 0 bases and 3 bases respectively, with 15 bases between them. This CDR3 spans 17 amino acids. CDR3 residues: CASSLAGSSGPNEKLFF. As DNA, the CDR3 is TGCGCCAGCAGCTTGGCGGGGTCATCGGGGCCTAATGAAAAACTGTTTTTT.

In its sample, this clone ranks as medium-sized. This rearrangement joins TRBV7-9 to TRBJ2-7, with D tentatively TRBD1 (5 bases). This CDR3 spans 14 amino acids. Between the trimmed V and J ends, which lost 5 bases and 5 bases, there was a span of 16 bases. Per the germline V gene, CDR1 is SEHNR and CDR2 is FQNEAQ (reference sequence). CDR3 sequence: CASSPWGRAHEQYF. The DNA for the CDR3 is TGTGCCAGCAGCCCATGGGGCCGAGCCCACGAGCAGTACTTC. Looking up the rest from reference TRBV7-9 and TRBJ2-7 gives the full variable domain: DTGVSQNPRHKITKRGQNVTFRCDPISEHNRLYWYRQTLGQGPEFLTYFQNEAQLEKSRLLSDRFSAERPKGSFSTLEIQRTEQGDSAMYLCASSPWGRAHEQYFGPGTRLTVT.